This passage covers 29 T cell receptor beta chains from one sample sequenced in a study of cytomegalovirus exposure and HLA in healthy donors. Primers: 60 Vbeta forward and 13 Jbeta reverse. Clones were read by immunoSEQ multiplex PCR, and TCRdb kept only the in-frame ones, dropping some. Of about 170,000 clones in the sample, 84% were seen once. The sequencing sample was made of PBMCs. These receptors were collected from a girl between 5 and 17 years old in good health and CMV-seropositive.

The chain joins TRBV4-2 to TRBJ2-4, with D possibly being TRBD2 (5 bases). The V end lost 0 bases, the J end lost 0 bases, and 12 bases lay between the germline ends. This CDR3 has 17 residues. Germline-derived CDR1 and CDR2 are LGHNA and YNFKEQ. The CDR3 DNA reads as TGTGCCAGCAGCCAAGAATACGCTGGGAGAGCCAAAAACATTCAGTACTTC. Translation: CASSQEYAGRAKNIQYF.

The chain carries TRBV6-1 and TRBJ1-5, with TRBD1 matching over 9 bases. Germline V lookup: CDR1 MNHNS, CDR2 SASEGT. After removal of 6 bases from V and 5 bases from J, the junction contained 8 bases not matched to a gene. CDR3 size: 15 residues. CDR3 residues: CASRADRGKYQPQHF. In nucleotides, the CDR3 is TGTGCCAGCAGGGCCGACAGGGGGAAGTATCAGCCCCAGCATTTT.

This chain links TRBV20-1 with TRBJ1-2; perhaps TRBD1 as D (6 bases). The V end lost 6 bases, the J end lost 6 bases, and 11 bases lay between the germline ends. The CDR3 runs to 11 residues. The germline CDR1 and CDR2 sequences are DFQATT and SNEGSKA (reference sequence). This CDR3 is CSATQGNGYTF. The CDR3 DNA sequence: TGCAGTGCCACGCAGGGGAATGGCTACACCTTC.

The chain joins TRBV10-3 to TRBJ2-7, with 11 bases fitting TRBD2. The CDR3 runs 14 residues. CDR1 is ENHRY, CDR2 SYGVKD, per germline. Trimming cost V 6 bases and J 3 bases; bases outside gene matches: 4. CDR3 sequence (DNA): TGTGCCATCAGGACTAGCGGGGCGGACTACGAGCAGTACTTC. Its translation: CAIRTSGADYEQYF.

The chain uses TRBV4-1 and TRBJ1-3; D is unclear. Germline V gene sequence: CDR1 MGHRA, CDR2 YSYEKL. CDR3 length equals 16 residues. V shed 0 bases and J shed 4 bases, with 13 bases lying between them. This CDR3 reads CASSQDWEGRGNTIYF. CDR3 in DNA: TGCGCCAGCAGCCAAGATTGGGAAGGGAGGGGAAACACCATATATTTT.

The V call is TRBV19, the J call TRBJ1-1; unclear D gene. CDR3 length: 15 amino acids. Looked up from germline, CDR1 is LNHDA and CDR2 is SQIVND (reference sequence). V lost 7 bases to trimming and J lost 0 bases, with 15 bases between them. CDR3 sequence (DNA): TGTGCCAGTATCCTAGCCTACGGGATGAACACTGAAGCTTTCTTT. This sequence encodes CASILAYGMNTEAFF.

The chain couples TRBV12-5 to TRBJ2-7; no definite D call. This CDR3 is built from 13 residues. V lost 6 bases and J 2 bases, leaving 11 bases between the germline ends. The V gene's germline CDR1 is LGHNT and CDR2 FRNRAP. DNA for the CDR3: TGTGCTAGTGGAAGATCTCAGGCCTACGAGCAGTACTTC. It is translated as CASGRSQAYEQYF.

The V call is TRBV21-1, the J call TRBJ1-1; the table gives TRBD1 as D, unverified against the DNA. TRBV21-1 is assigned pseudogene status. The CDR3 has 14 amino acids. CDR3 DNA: TGTGCCAGCAGATTTAAAGGACAGAACACTGAAGCTTTCTTT. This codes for CASRFKGQNTEAFF.

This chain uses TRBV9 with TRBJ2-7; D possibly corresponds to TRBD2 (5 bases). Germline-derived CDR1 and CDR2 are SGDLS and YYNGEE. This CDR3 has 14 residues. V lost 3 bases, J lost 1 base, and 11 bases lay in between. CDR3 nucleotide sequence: TGTGCCAGCAGCGCGGACGGGAAATCCTACGAGCAGTACTTC. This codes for CASSADGKSYEQYF. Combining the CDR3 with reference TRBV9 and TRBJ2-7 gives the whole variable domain DSGVTQTPKHLITATGQRVTLRCSPRSGDLSVYWYQQSLDQGLQFLIQYYNGEERAKGNILERFSAQQFPDLHSELNLSSLELGDSALYFCASSADGKSYEQYFGPGTRLTVT.

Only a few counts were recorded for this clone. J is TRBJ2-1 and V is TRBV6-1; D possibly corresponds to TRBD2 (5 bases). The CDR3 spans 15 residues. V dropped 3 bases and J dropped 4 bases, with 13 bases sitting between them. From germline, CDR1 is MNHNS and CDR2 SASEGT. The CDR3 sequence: CASSDRLGGYNEQFF. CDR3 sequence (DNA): TGTGCCAGCAGTGACCGCCTTGGAGGTTACAATGAGCAGTTCTTC.

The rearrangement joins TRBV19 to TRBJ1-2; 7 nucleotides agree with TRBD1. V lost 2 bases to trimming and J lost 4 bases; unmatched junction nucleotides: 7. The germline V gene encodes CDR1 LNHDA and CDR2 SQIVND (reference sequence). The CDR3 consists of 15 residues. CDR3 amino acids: CASSIRLGQLYGYTF. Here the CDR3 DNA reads TGTGCCAGTAGTATAAGGTTGGGACAGCTCTATGGCTACACCTTC.

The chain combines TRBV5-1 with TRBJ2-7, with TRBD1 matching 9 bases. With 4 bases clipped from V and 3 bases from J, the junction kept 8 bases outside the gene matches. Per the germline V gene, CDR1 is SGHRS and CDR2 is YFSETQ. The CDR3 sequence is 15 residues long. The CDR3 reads CASSASPGQGYEQYF. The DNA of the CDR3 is TGCGCCAGCAGCGCATCTCCGGGACAGGGCTACGAGCAGTACTTC.

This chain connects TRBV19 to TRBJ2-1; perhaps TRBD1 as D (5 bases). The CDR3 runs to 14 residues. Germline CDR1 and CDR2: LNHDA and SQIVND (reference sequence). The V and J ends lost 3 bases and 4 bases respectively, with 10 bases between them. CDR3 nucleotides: TGTGCCAGTAGTATCAACGACAGATACAATGAGCAGTTCTTC. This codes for CASSINDRYNEQFF.

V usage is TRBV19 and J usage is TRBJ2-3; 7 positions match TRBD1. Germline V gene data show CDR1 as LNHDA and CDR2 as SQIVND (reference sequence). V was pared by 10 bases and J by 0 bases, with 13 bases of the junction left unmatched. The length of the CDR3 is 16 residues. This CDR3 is CATNRQGKPSTDTQYF. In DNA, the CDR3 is TGTGCCACCAATCGACAGGGCAAACCCAGCACAGATACGCAGTATTTT.

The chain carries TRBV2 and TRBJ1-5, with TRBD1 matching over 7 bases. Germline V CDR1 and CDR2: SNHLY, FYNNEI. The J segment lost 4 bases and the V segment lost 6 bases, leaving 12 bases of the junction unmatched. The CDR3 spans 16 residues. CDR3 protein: CASRPHTGVRNQPQHF. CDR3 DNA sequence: TGTGCCAGCAGGCCCCACACAGGGGTACGGAATCAGCCCCAGCATTTT.

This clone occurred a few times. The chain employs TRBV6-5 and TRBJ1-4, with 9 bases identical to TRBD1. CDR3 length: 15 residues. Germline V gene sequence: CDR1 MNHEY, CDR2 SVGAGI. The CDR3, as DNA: TGTGCTAGCCGGGACAGGGATCCTTCTTATGAAAAACTGTTTTTT. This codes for CASRDRDPSYEKLFF.

The CDR3 sequence is CATAREISTDTQYF. CDR3 nucleotide sequence: TGTGCCACCGCCCGGGAGATTAGCACAGATACGCAGTATTTT. The V gene is TRBV2, the J gene TRBJ2-3, with D perhaps matching TRBD2 (6 bases). The ends were cut back, 10 bases at V and 0 bases at J, with 14 bases in the middle. The CDR3 contains 14 residues. Germline CDR1 reads SNHLY; CDR2 reads FYNNEI.

In DNA form, the CDR3 reads TGTGCCAGCGCCGGTGGGCCCCAGCATTTT. Translated, it gives CASAGGPQHF. This sequence joins TRBV6-6 and TRBJ1-5; D call uncertain. The V end lost 8 bases, the J end lost 9 bases, and 8 bases lay between the germline ends. The CDR3 is made up of 10 amino acids. CDR1 and CDR2 (germline): MNHNY, SVGAGI (reference sequence).

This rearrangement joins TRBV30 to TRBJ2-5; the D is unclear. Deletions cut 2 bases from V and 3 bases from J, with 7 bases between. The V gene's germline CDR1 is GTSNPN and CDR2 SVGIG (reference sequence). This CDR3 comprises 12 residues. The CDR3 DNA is TGTGCCTGGAGTAAATTCAAAGAGACCCAGTACTTC. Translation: CAWSKFKETQYF. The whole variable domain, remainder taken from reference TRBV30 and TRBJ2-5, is SQTIHQWPATLVQPVGSPLSLECTVEGTSNPNLYWYRQAAGRGLQLLFYSVGIGQISSEVPQNLSASRPQDRQFILSSKKLLLSDSGFYLCAWSKFKETQYFGPGTRLLVL.

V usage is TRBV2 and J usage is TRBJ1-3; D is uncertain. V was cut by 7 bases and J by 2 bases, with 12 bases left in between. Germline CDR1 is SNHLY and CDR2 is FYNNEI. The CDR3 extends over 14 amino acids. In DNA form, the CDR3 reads TGTGCCAGCAACGACGGTACAGCTGGAAACACCATATATTTT. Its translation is CASNDGTAGNTIYF.

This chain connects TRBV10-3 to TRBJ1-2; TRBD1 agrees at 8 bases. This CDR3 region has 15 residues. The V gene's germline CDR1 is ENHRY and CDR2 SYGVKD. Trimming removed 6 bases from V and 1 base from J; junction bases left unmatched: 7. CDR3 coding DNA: TGTGCCATCAGCCCGGGACAGGCACTTAACTATGGCTACACCTTC. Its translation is CAISPGQALNYGYTF.

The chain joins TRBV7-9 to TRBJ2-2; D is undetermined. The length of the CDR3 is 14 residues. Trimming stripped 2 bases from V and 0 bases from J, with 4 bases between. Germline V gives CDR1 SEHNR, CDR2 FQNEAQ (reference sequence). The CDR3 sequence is CASSLTANTGELFF. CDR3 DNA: TGTGCCAGCAGCTTAACGGCGAACACCGGGGAGCTGTTTTTT.

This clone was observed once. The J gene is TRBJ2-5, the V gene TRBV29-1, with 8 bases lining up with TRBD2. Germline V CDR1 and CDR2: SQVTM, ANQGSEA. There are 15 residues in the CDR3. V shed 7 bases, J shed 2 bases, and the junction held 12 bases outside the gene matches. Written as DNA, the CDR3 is TGCAGCGCCTCACCCCTCGGGGGGGGACAAGAGACCCAGTACTTC. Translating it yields CSASPLGGGQETQYF.

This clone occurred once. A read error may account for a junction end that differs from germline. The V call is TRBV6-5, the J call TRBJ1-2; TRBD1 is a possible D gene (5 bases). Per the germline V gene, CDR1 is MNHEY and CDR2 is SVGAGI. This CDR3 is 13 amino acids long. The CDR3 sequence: CASSSLSGGAHRF. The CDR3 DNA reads TGTGCCAGCAGTTCCCTATCTGGAGGGGCCCATCGCTTC.

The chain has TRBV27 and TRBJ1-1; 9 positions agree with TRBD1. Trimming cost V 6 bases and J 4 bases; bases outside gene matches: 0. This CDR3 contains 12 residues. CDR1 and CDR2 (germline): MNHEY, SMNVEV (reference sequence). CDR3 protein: CASRTGGTEAFF. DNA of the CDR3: TGTGCCAGCAGGACAGGGGGCACTGAAGCTTTCTTT.

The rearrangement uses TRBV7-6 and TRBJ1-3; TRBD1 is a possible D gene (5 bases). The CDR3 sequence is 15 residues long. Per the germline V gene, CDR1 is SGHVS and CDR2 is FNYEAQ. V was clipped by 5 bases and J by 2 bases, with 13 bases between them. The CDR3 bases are TGTGCCAGCAGCCTACAGGCGGAAACTGGAAACACCATATATTTT. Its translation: CASSLQAETGNTIYF. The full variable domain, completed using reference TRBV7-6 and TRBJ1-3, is GAGVSQSPRYKVTKRGQDVALRCDPISGHVSLYWYRQALGQGPEFLTYFNYEAQQDKSGLPNDRFSAERPEGSISTLTIQRTEQRDSAMYRCASSLQAETGNTIYFGEGSWLTVV.

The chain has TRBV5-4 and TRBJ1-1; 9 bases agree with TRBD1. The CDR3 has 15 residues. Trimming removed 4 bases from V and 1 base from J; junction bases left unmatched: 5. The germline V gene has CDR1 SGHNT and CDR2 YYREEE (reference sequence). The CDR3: CASSPTGGENTEAFF. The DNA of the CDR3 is TGTGCCAGCAGCCCGACAGGGGGAGAGAACACTGAAGCTTTCTTT.

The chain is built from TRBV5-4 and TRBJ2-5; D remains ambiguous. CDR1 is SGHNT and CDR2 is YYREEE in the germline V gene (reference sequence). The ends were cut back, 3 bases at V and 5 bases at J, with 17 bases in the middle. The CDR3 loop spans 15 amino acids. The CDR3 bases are TGTGCCAGCAGCTCCGCCCAGGTCCCATGGGAGACCCAGTACTTC. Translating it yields CASSSAQVPWETQYF. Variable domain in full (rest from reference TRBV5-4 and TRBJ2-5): ETGVTQSPTHLIKTRGQQVTLRCSSQSGHNTVSWYQQALGQGPQFIFQYYREEENGRGNFPPRFSGLQFPNYSSELNVNALELDDSALYLCASSSAQVPWETQYFGPGTRLLVL.

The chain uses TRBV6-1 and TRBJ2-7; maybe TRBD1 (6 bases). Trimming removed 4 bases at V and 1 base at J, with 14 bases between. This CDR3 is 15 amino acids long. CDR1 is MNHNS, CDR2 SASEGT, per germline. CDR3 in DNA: TGTGCCAGCAGTGTCGGGACACCAAATTCCTACGAGCAGTACTTC. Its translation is CASSVGTPNSYEQYF.